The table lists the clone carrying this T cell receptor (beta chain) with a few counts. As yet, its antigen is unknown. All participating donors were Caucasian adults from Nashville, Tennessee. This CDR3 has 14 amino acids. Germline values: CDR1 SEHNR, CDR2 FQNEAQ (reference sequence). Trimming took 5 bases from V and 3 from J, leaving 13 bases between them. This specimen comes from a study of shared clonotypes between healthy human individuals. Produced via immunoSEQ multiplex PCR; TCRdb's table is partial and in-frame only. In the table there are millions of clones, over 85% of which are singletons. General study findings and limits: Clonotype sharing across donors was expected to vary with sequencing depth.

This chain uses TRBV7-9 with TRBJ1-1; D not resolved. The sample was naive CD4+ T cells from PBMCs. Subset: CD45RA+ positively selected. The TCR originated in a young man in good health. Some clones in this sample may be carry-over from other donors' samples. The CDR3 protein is CASSLVWKHTEAFF. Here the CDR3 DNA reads TGTGCCAGCAGCCTAGTGTGGAAGCACACTGAAGCTTTCTTT.